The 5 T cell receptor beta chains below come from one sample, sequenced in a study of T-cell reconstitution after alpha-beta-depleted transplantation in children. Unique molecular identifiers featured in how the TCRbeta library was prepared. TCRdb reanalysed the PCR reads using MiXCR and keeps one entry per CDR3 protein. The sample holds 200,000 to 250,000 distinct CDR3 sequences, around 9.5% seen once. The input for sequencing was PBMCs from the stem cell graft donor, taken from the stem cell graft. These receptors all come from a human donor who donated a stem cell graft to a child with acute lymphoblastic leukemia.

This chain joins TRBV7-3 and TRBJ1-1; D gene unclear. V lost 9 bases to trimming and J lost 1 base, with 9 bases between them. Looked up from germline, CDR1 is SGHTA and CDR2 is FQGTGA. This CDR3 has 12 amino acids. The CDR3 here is CARYSTNTEAFF. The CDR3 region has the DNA TGTGCCAGGTATTCCACGAACACTGAAGCTTTCTTT.

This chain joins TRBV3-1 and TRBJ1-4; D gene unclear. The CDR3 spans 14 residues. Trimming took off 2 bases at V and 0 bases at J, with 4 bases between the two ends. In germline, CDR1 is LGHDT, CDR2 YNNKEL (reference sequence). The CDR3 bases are TGTGCCAGCAGCCAACAAACAACTAATGAAAAACTGTTTTTT. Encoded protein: CASSQQTTNEKLFF.

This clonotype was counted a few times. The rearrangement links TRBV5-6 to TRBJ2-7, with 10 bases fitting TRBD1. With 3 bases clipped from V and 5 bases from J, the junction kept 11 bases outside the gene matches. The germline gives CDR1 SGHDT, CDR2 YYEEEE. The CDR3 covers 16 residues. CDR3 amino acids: CASSWWTGQGGHEQYF. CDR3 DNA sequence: TGTGCCAGCAGCTGGTGGACCGGACAGGGGGGGCACGAGCAGTACTTC.

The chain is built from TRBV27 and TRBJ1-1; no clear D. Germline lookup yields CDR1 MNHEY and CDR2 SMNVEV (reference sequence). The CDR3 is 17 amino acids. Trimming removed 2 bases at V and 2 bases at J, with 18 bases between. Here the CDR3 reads CASSLRAGGQANTEAFF. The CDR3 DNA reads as TGTGCCAGCAGTTTACGCGCCGGCGGTCAGGCCAACACTGAAGCTTTCTTT.

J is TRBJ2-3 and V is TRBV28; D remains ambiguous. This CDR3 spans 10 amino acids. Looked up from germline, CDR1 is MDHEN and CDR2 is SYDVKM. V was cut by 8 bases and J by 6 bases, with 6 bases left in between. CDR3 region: CASELDTQYF. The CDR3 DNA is TGTGCCAGCGAGCTGGATACGCAGTATTTT.